A single sample gave rise to the 30 T cell receptor beta chains below, sequenced in a study of blood T cell repertoires in COVID-19. The repertoire was sequenced with immunoSEQ multiplex PCR; TCRdb's copy has only in-frame clones and lacks some. This table holds approximately 200,000 clones, approximately 85% found once. The sample comprised peripheral blood. Every receptor here comes from a human donor with active or convalescent COVID-19. The donor label of this sample is uncertain.

The chain's CDR3 is CASSWQTGQAFF. Written as DNA, the CDR3 is TGCGCCAGCAGCTGGCAGACAGGCCAAGCTTTCTTT. The V call is TRBV5-1, the J call TRBJ1-1; possible D gene TRBD1, 6 bases. Trimming removed 3 bases from V and 9 bases from J, with 12 bases in between. CDR1 is SGHRS, CDR2 YFSETQ, per germline. The CDR3 is 12 residues long.

This clone appeared once. The chain has TRBV27 and TRBJ2-2; D gene unclear. Germline V CDR1 and CDR2: MNHEY, SMNVEV (reference sequence). This CDR3 spans 17 amino acids. With 1 base removed from V and 3 bases from J, the gap between germline ends came to 15 bases. In nucleotides, the CDR3 is TGTGCCAGCAGTTTATGGTTCCTTGACTCCTACACCGGGGAGCTGTTTTTT. It encodes CASSLWFLDSYTGELFF.

This clone was observed a few times. The gene calls are TRBV2 and TRBJ2-5; 10 bases are shared with TRBD1. The V segment lost 6 bases and the J segment 3 bases; nucleotides outside the gene matches: 7. The CDR3 contains 15 residues. Looked up from germline, CDR1 is SNHLY and CDR2 is FYNNEI. The CDR3 bases are TGTGCCAGCAGGTGGGACAGGGGCCTTGAAGAGACCCAGTACTTC. Amino acid sequence: CASRWDRGLEETQYF. Drawing the rest from reference TRBV2 and TRBJ2-5, the complete variable domain is EPEVTQTPSHQVTQMGQEVILRCVPISNHLYFYWYRQILGQKVEFLVSFYNNEISEKSEIFDDQFSVERPDGSNFTLKIRSTKLEDSAMYFCASRWDRGLEETQYFGPGTRLLVL.

This chain connects TRBV10-1 to TRBJ1-1; weak D call: TRBD1 (5 bases). The CDR3 loop spans 15 amino acids. CDR1 is WNHNN and CDR2 is SYGVQD in the germline V gene (reference sequence). Trimming pared 0 bases from V and 0 bases from J, leaving 8 bases between. CDR3 nucleotide sequence: TGCGCCAGCAGTGAGTCCTTGGGGCTGAACACTGAAGCTTTCTTT. It encodes CASSESLGLNTEAFF.

The chain carries TRBV6-1 and TRBJ1-2; D is uncertain. Germline V gene data show CDR1 as MNHNS and CDR2 as SASEGT. The CDR3 sequence is 13 residues long. Trimming took 4 bases from V and 6 from J, leaving 12 bases between them. The DNA of the CDR3 is TGTGCCAGCAGTGCCACAGAGACGGATGGCTACACCTTC. Its translation: CASSATETDGYTF.

The rearrangement joins TRBV2 to TRBJ1-5; no reliable D call. The CDR3 covers 13 residues. Per germline, CDR1 SNHLY and CDR2 FYNNEI. The V end was cut by 3 bases, the J end by 4 bases, with 7 bases between. Here the CDR3 reads CASSDMRNQPQHF. DNA for the CDR3: TGTGCCAGCAGTGATATGAGGAATCAGCCCCAGCATTTT.

The rearrangement uses TRBV14 and TRBJ2-7; weak D call: TRBD2 (5 bases). The V and J ends lost 1 base and 9 bases respectively, with 13 bases between them. This CDR3 has 13 amino acids. Per germline, CDR1 SGHDN and CDR2 FVKESK. CDR3 DNA: TGTGCCAGCAGCCAAGGTCTCGTCGGGGTGCAGTACTTC. It yields the protein CASSQGLVGVQYF.

J is TRBJ2-7 and V is TRBV3-1 (or the pseudogene TRBV3-2), with D perhaps TRBD1 (6 bases). Trimming cost V 4 bases and J 3 bases, with 19 bases left between them. The CDR3 is 16 amino acids. From germline, CDR1 is LGHDT and CDR2 YNNKEL (reference sequence). CDR3 coding DNA: TGTGCCAGCAGCCGCCGGAGCCGGGACAAGGACTACGAGCAGTACTTC. Its translation is CASSRRSRDKDYEQYF.

The V and J genes are TRBV28 and TRBJ2-1; 11 bases line up with TRBD2. Germline CDR1 MDHEN, CDR2 SYDVKM. This CDR3 comprises 19 residues. The V and J ends lost 4 bases and 0 bases, in that order; junction bases with no gene match: 11. CDR3 residues: CASSSGVAGGSVSYNEQFF. In DNA form, the CDR3 reads TGTGCCAGCAGTTCCGGGGTAGCGGGGGGGTCCGTCTCCTACAATGAGCAGTTCTTC.

DNA of the CDR3: TGTGCCAGCTCGGAGGGACCCTCGGGCACTGAAGCTTTCTTT. Amino acid sequence: CASSEGPSGTEAFF. The gene calls are TRBV18 and TRBJ1-1; D possibly corresponds to TRBD1 (5 bases). The CDR3 sequence is 14 residues long. Germline V lookup: CDR1 KGHSH, CDR2 LQKENI. Trimming took 6 bases from V and 4 from J, leaving 15 bases between them. Together with reference TRBV18 and TRBJ1-1, the CDR3 gives the full variable domain: NAGVMQNPRHLVRRRGQEARLRCSPMKGHSHVYWYRQLPEEGLKFMVYLQKENIIDESGMPKERFSAEFPKEGPSILRIQQVVRGDSAAYFCASSEGPSGTEAFFGQGTRLTVV.

The chain recombines TRBV7-2 with TRBJ2-1; 8 nucleotides align to TRBD2. The germline CDR1 and CDR2 sequences are SGHTA and FQGNSA. With 5 bases clipped from V and 5 bases from J, the junction kept 5 bases outside the gene matches. This CDR3 comprises 14 residues. This CDR3 is CASSPGLANNEQFF. The CDR3 DNA sequence: TGTGCCAGCAGCCCAGGACTAGCAAACAATGAGCAGTTCTTC. Variable domain in full (rest from reference TRBV7-2 and TRBJ2-1): GAGVSQSPSNKVTEKGKDVELRCDPISGHTALYWYRQSLGQGLEFLIYFQGNSAPDKSGLPSDRFSAERTGGSVSTLTIQRTQQEDSAVYLCASSPGLANNEQFFGPGTRLTVL.

V gene TRBV28 combines with J gene TRBJ2-7, with D maybe TRBD1 (5 bases). Germline CDR1 reads MDHEN; CDR2 reads SYDVKM. Trimming removed 8 bases from V and 6 bases from J, with 11 bases in between. The CDR3 runs 11 residues. CDR3 region: CASAGQREQYF. CDR3 nucleotides: TGTGCCAGCGCAGGGCAACGCGAGCAGTACTTC.

V is TRBV12-3 or TRBV12-4 and J is TRBJ2-3; the D gene is possibly TRBD2 (5 bases). The ends were cut back, 3 bases at V and 4 bases at J, with 8 bases in the middle. The CDR3 is made up of 13 amino acids. The CDR3 loop reads CASSLRAPDTQYF. In DNA form, the CDR3 reads TGTGCCAGCAGTTTGCGGGCCCCAGATACGCAGTATTTT.

This CDR3 reads CASSHYNQVNTDTQYF. The CDR3 coding sequence is TGTGCCAGCAGCCATTACAACCAAGTGAACACAGATACGCAGTATTTT. J is TRBJ2-3 and V is TRBV4-2, with D unresolved. The CDR3 loop spans 16 amino acids. The germline gives CDR1 LGHNA, CDR2 YNFKEQ. Trimming removed 3 bases from V and 2 bases from J, with 15 bases in between.

The chain combines TRBV13 with TRBJ2-1; 7 nucleotides align to TRBD1. The J segment lost 8 bases and the V segment lost 7 bases, leaving 8 bases of the junction unmatched. Germline CDR1 PRHDT, CDR2 FYEKMQ (reference sequence). CDR3 length equals 13 residues. The CDR3 DNA sequence: TGTGCCAGCATCATACAGGGGAGTCATGAGCAGTTCTTC. Residues: CASIIQGSHEQFF. Together with reference TRBV13 and TRBJ2-1, the CDR3 gives the full variable domain: AAGVIQSPRHLIKEKRETATLKCYPIPRHDTVYWYQQGPGQDPQFLISFYEKMQSDKGSIPDRFSAQQFSDYHSELNMSSLELGDSALYFCASIIQGSHEQFFGPGTRLTVL.

This chain uses TRBV6-2 or TRBV6-3 with TRBJ1-2; D is unresolved. Looked up from germline, CDR1 is MNHEY and CDR2 is SVGEGT. Trimming left V 2 bases short and J 2 bases short, with 9 bases between. The CDR3 has 14 amino acids. Here the CDR3 reads CASSYGGRNYGYTF. In nucleotides, the CDR3 is TGTGCCAGCAGTTACGGCGGAAGAAACTATGGCTACACCTTC.

The chain combines TRBV5-1 with TRBJ1-2; 8 nucleotides agree with TRBD1. Germline loops: CDR1 SGHRS, CDR2 YFSETQ. The CDR3 consists of 14 residues. Trimming at V came to 0 bases and at J to 8 bases, leaving 6 bases not matched to a gene. This CDR3 reads CASSLAQGTGGYTF. Here the CDR3 DNA reads TGCGCCAGCAGCTTGGCCCAAGGGACAGGAGGCTACACCTTC.

V and J are TRBV30 and TRBJ2-7, with D perhaps matching TRBD2 (6 bases). Germline CDR1 and CDR2: GTSNPN and SVGIG (reference sequence). The CDR3 has 15 amino acids. With 5 bases removed from V and 0 bases from J, the gap between germline ends came to 17 bases. DNA of the CDR3: TGTGCCTGGCGGGAGACAAACCCGATCTCCTACGAGCAGTACTTC. Translated, it gives CAWRETNPISYEQYF.

This clone was counted a single time. V gene TRBV4-3 combines with J gene TRBJ2-1; no clear D gene. Germline assignment: CDR1 LGHNA and CDR2 YSLEER. CDR3 length: 14 amino acids. V lost 0 bases, J lost 6 bases, and 9 bases lay in between. In nucleotides, the CDR3 is TGCGCCAGCAGCCAAGATCTGTCTTTCAATGAGCAGTTCTTC. Translating it yields CASSQDLSFNEQFF.

The V call is TRBV4-1, the J call TRBJ2-5, with D maybe TRBD2 (6 bases). Between the trimmed V and J ends, which lost 2 bases and 3 bases, there was a span of 16 bases. The length of the CDR3 is 16 residues. CDR1 and CDR2 (germline): MGHRA, YSYEKL. The CDR3 nucleotides are TGCGCCAGCAGCCAACTAGCCGGGACTGTTAAAGAGACCCAGTACTTC. It is translated as CASSQLAGTVKETQYF.

Points on this clone: One junction end does not reproduce the germline sequence, and a read error may be involved. The chain couples TRBV19 to TRBJ2-7; TRBD1 is a possible D gene (6 bases). Per germline, CDR1 LNHDA and CDR2 SQIVND (reference sequence). The CDR3 has 15 residues. CDR3 residues: CASSNPGTLSHEQYF. The CDR3 DNA is TGTGCCAGTAGTAACCCCGGGACACTCTCCCACGAGCAGTACTTC.

The V call is TRBV18, the J call TRBJ2-5; 9 nucleotides line up with TRBD1. This CDR3 is 13 amino acids long. Germline values: CDR1 KGHSH, CDR2 LQKENI. V was clipped by 6 bases and J by 6 bases; unmatched bases: 5. Written as DNA, the CDR3 is TGTGCCAGCTCTCCGGGACAGGGACAGACCCAGTACTTC. It encodes CASSPGQGQTQYF.

The V gene is TRBV28, the J gene TRBJ1-3; D is ambiguous. The CDR3 consists of 15 residues. V was clipped by 2 bases and J by 0 bases, with 8 bases between them. The germline V gene has CDR1 MDHEN and CDR2 SYDVKM. The CDR3 loop reads CASSLVLISGNTIYF. The CDR3 DNA is TGTGCCAGCAGTTTAGTACTTATCTCTGGAAACACCATATATTTT.

This clone was counted a single time. The J gene is TRBJ2-3, the V gene TRBV7-9; 7 bases agree with TRBD2. The V gene's germline CDR1 is SEHNR and CDR2 FQNEAQ (reference sequence). The CDR3 runs 15 residues. V lost 4 bases and J lost 1; bases outside the gene matches: 5. CDR3 coding DNA: TGTGCCAGCAGCTACAAGGCGGGGGGCACAGATACGCAGTATTTT. As protein: CASSYKAGGTDTQYF. Using reference TRBV7-9 and TRBJ2-3 for the parts outside the CDR3, the full variable domain is DTGVSQNPRHKITKRGQNVTFRCDPISEHNRLYWYRQTLGQGPEFLTYFQNEAQLEKSRLLSDRFSAERPKGSFSTLEIQRTEQGDSAMYLCASSYKAGGTDTQYFGPGTRLTVL.

The chain combines TRBV12-3 or TRBV12-4 with TRBJ2-7; TRBD2 is a possible D gene (6 bases). Trimming shortened V by 9 bases and J by 4 bases, and 10 bases separated the two germline ends. The CDR3 spans 11 residues. The CDR3 sequence: CASAAGYEQYF. CDR3 nucleotide sequence: TGTGCCAGTGCCGCGGGGTACGAGCAGTACTTC.

The genes are TRBV2 and TRBJ2-7; TRBD2 matches 10 bases. The germline V gene has CDR1 SNHLY and CDR2 FYNNEI. Losses at the gene ends were 5 bases for V and 6 bases for J; bases not matched to a gene: 7. The CDR3 sequence is 14 residues long. In DNA form, the CDR3 reads TGTGCCAGCAGTACTAGCGGGACGAAGTCCGAGCAGTACTTC. The encoded protein is CASSTSGTKSEQYF.

V gene TRBV28 combines with J gene TRBJ1-2; tentative D call: TRBD1 (5 bases). This CDR3 has 12 amino acids. V was clipped by 6 bases and J by 4 bases, with 9 bases between them. The germline V gene has CDR1 MDHEN and CDR2 SYDVKM. The CDR3 DNA sequence: TGTGCCAGCAGGTTAGGGGCCTATGGCTACACCTTC. Its protein product is CASRLGAYGYTF.

The chain has TRBV24-1 and TRBJ1-2, with TRBD1 matching over 7 bases. The V segment lost 5 bases and the J segment 6 bases; nucleotides outside the gene matches: 5. This CDR3 is 13 amino acids long. The V gene's germline CDR1 is KGHDR and CDR2 SFDVKD. The CDR3 DNA sequence: TGTGCCACCAGTGGAGACAGGGTTGATGGCTACACCTTC. Translation: CATSGDRVDGYTF.

The chain combines TRBV2 with TRBJ1-2; unclear D gene. The CDR3 extends over 14 amino acids. Trimming removed 7 bases from V and 5 bases from J, with 17 bases in between. Germline values: CDR1 SNHLY, CDR2 FYNNEI. The CDR3 sequence is CASMGGRGSYGYTF. The CDR3, as DNA: TGTGCCAGCATGGGTGGGAGAGGCAGTTATGGCTACACCTTC.

There are a few counts of this clone. The V call is TRBV5-1, the J call TRBJ2-7; 8 positions match TRBD1. Looked up from germline, CDR1 is SGHRS and CDR2 is YFSETQ. The V and J ends lost 0 bases and 5 bases, in that order; junction bases with no gene match: 4. The CDR3 spans 14 residues. This CDR3 is CASSLVQGAHEQYF. The CDR3 nucleotides read TGCGCCAGCAGCTTGGTCCAGGGGGCCCACGAGCAGTACTTC.